This entry concerns a single T cell receptor beta chain. These data originate in a study of PD-L1 blockade in urothelial cancer. Across the whole study: Prior chemotherapy regimens per patient numbered 0 to 3.

The CDR3 runs 14 residues. Looked up from germline, CDR1 is SGHRS and CDR2 is YFSETQ. Trimming took 4 bases from V and 1 from J, leaving 11 bases between them. The protocol was immunoSEQ multiplex PCR, while the TCRdb copy is restricted to in-frame clones and leaves out a portion. The table records roughly 95,000 clones, about nine tenths of them present only once. Time point noted: pretreatment peripheral blood. The TCR comes from a man between 60 and 75 years old with urothelial cancer. The chain has TRBV5-1 and TRBJ2-5; D might be TRBD1 (6 bases). The sequencing here drew on PBMCs, taken around atezolizumab (anti-PD-L1) treatment. CDR3 residues: CASSLYRVQETQYF. The CDR3 nucleotides are TGCGCCAGCAGCCTTTACAGGGTCCAAGAGACCCAGTACTTC.